This TCR beta chain was identified in a study of lymphopenia after photon versus proton radiotherapy. Findings of the study overall: Better survival with proton therapy was suggested as possible, not demonstrated.

Germline-derived CDR1 and CDR2 are LNHDA and SQIVND (reference sequence). This CDR3 contains 15 residues. The V end lost 9 bases, the J end lost 0 bases, and 15 bases lay between the germline ends. Points on this clone: The target antigen is unknown.

The protocol was immunoSEQ multiplex PCR, while the TCRdb copy is restricted to in-frame clones and leaves out a portion. Seen here are 50,000 to 75,000 clones, around 85% observed once, and the top ten hold approximately 2.2%. The sequence was obtained from a middle-aged man with gastric cancer. The sample in question was peripheral blood, obtained from a patient treated with photon-based radiotherapy. J is TRBJ1-3 and V is TRBV19; TRBD1 is a possible D gene (6 bases). The CDR3 loop is CASRLDRSSGNTIYF. The CDR3 nucleotides read TGTGCCAGCCGTCTAGACAGGTCCTCTGGAAACACCATATATTTT.